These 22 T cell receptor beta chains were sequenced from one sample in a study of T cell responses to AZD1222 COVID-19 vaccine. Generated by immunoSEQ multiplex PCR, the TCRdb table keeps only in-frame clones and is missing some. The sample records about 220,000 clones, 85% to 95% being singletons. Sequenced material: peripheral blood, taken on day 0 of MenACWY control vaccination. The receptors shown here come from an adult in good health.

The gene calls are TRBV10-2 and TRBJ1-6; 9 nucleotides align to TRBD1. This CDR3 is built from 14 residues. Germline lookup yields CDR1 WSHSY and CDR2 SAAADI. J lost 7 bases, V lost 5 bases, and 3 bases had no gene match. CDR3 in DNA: TGCGCCAGCAGTCGGACAGGGGAAAATTCACCCCTCCACTTT. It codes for CASSRTGENSPLHF.

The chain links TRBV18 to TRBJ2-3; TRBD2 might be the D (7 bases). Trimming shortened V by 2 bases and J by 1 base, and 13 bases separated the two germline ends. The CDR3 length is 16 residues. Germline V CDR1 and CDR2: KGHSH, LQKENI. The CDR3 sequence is CASSPRTGGGTDTQYF. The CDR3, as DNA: TGTGCCAGCTCACCAAGGACGGGGGGCGGCACAGATACGCAGTATTTT.

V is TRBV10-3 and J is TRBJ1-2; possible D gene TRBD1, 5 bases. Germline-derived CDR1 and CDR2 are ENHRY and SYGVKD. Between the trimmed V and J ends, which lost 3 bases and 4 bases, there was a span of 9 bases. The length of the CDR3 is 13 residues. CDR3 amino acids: CAISEDSFYGYTF. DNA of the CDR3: TGTGCCATCAGTGAAGACAGCTTCTATGGCTACACCTTC.

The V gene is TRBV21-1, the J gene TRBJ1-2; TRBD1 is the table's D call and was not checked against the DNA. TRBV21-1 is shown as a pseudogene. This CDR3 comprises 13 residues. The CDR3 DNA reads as TGTGCCAGCAGCAAAGACAGGAGCTATGGCTACACCTTC. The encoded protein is CASSKDRSYGYTF.

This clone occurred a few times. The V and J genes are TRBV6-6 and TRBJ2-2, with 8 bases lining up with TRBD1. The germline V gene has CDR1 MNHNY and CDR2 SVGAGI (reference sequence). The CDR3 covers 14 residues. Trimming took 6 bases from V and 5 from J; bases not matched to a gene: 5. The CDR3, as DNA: TGTGCCAGCAGATTAGGACAGGGTACCGGGGAGCTGTTTTTT. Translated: CASRLGQGTGELFF.

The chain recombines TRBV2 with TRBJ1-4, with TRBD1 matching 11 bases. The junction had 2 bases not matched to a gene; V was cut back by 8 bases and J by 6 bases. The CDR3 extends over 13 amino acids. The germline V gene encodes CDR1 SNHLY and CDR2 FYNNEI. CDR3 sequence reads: CASGTGGHEKLFF. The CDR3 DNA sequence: TGTGCCAGCGGGACAGGGGGACATGAAAAACTGTTTTTT.

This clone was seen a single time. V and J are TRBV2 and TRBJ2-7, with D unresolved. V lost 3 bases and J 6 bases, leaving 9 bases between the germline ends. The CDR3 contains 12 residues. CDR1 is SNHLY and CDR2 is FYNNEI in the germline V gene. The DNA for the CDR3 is TGTGCCAGCAGTGAGAAGGGCGGCGAGCAGTACTTC. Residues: CASSEKGGEQYF.

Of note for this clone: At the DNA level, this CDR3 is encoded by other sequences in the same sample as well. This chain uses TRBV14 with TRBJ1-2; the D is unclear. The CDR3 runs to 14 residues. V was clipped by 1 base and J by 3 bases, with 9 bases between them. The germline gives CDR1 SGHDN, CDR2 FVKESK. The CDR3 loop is CASSQGSGYYGYTF. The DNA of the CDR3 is TGTGCCAGCAGCCAAGGGAGCGGGTACTATGGCTACACCTTC.

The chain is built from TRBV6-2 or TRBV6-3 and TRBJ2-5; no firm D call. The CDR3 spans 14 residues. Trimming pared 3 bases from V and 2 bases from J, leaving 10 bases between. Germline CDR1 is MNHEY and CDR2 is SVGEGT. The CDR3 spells CASSYSHLQETQYF. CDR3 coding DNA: TGTGCCAGCAGTTATTCCCACCTTCAAGAGACCCAGTACTTC.

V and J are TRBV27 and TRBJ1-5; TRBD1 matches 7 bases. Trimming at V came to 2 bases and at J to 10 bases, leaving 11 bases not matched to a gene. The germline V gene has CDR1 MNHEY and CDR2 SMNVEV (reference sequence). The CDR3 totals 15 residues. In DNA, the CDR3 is TGTGCCAGCAGTTTACAGGGACAGCCACAAGATCCCCAGCATTTT. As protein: CASSLQGQPQDPQHF.

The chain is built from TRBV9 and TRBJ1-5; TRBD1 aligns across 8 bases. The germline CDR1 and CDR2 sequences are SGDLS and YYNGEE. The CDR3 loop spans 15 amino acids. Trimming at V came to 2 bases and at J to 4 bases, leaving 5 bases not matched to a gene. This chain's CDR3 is CASSVGGQDNQPQHF. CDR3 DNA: TGTGCCAGCAGCGTGGGGGGACAGGATAATCAGCCCCAGCATTTT.

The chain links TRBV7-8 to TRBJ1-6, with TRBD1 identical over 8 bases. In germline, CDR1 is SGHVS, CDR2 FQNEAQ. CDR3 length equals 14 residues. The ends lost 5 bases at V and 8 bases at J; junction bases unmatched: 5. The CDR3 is CASSTGQGDSPLHF. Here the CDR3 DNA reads TGTGCCAGCAGCACCGGACAGGGAGATTCACCCCTCCACTTT.

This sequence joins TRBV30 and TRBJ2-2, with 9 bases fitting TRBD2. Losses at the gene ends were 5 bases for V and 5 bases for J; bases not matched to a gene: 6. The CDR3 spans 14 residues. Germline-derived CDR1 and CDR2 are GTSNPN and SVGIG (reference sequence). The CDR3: CAWDPTSGTGELFF. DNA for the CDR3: TGTGCCTGGGATCCTACTAGCGGGACCGGGGAGCTGTTTTTT.

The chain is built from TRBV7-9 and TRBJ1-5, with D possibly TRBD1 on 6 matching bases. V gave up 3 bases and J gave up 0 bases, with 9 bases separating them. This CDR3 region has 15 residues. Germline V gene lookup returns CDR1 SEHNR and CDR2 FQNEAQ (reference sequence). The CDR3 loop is CASSFGTYSNQPQHF. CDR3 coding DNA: TGTGCCAGCAGCTTCGGGACATATAGCAATCAGCCCCAGCATTTT.

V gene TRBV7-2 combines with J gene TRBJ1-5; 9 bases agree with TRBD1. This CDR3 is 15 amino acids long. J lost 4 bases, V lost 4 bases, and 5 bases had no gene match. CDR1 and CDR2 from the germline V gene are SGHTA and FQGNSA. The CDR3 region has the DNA TGTGCCAGCAGCTACCTTGACAGGGGGAATCAGCCCCAGCATTTT. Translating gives CASSYLDRGNQPQHF.

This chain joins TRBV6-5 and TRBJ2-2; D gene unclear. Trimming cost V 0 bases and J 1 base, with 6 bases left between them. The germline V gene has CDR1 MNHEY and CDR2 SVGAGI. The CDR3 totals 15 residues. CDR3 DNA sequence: TGTGCCAGCAGTTACTCCCCCAGGAACACCGGGGAGCTGTTTTTT. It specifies CASSYSPRNTGELFF.

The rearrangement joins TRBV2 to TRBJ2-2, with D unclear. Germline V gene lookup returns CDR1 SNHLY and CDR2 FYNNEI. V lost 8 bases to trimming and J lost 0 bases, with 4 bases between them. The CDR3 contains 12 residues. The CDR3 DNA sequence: TGTGCCAGCGGGACGAACACCGGGGAGCTGTTTTTT. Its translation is CASGTNTGELFF. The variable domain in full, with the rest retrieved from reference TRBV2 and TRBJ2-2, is EPEVTQTPSHQVTQMGQEVILRCVPISNHLYFYWYRQILGQKVEFLVSFYNNEISEKSEIFDDQFSVERPDGSNFTLKIRSTKLEDSAMYFCASGTNTGELFFGEGSRLTVL.

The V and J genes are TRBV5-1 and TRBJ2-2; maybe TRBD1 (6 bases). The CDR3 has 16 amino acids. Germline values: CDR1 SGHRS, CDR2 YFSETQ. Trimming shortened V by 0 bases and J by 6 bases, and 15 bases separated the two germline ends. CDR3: CASSLEAGAAAGELFF. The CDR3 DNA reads TGCGCCAGCAGCTTGGAGGCAGGGGCAGCGGCCGGGGAGCTGTTTTTT.

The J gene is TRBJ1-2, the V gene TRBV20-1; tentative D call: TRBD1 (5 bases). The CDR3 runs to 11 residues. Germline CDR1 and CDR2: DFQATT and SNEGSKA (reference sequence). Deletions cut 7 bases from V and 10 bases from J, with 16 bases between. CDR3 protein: CSGPGRRAYTF. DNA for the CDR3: TGCAGTGGCCCGGGACGGCGGGCCTACACCTTC.

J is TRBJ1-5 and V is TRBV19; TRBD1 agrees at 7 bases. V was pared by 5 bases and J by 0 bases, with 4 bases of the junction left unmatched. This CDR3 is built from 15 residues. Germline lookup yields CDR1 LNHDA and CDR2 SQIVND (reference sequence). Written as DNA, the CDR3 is TGTGCCAGTAGTCCGGGACAGTTTAGCAATCAGCCCCAGCATTTT. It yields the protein CASSPGQFSNQPQHF.

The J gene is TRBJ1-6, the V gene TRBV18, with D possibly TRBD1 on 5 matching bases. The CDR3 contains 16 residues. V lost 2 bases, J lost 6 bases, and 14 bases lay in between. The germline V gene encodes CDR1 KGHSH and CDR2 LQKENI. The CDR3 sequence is CASSPKEGNGNSPLHF. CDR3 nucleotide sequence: TGTGCCAGCTCACCAAAGGAGGGGAACGGTAATTCACCCCTCCACTTT.

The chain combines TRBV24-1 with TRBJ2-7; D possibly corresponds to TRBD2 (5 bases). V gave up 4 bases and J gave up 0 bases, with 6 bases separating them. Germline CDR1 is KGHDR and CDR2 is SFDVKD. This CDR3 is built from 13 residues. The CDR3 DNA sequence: TGTGCCACCAGTGAGGGGAGCTCCTACGAGCAGTACTTC. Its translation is CATSEGSSYEQYF.